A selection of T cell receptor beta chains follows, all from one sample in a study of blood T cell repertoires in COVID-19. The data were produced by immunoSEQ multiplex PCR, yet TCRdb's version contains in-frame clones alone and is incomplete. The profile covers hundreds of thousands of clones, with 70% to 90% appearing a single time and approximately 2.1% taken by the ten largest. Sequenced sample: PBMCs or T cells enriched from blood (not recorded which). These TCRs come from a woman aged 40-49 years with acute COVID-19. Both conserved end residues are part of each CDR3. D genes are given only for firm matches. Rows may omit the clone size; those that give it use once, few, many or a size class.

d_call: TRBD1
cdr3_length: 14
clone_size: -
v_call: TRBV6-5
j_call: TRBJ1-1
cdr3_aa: CASNPTGTSTEAFF
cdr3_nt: TGTGCCAGCAATCCGACAGGGACGAGCACTGAAGCTTTCTTT

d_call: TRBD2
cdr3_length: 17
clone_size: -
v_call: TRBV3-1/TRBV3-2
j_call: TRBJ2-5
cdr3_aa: CASSQGLAGGRYETQYF
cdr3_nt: TGTGCCAGCAGCCAAGGACTAGCGGGGGGGCGCTATGAGACCCAGTACTTC

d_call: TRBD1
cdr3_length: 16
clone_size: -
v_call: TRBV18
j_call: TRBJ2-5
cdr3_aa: CASSRGQKLIQETQYF
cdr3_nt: TGTGCCAGCTCACGGGGACAGAAACTTATACAAGAGACCCAGTACTTC

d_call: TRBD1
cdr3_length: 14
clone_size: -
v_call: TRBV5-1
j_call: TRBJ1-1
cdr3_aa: CASSPDRGRTEAFF
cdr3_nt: TGCGCCAGCAGCCCGGACAGGGGGCGGACTGAAGCTTTCTTT

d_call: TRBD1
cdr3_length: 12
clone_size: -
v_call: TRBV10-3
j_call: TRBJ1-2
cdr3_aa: CATGQGNYGYTF
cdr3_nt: TGTGCCACCGGACAGGGGAACTATGGCTACACCTTC

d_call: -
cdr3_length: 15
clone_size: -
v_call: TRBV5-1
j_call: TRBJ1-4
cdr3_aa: CASSFQGRANEKLFF
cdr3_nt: TGCGCCAGCAGCTTTCAGGGCAGGGCTAATGAAAAACTGTTTTTT

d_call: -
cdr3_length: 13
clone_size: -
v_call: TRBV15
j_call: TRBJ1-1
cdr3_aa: CATKFREETEAFF
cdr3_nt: TGTGCCACCAAATTTCGGGAGGAGACTGAAGCTTTCTTT

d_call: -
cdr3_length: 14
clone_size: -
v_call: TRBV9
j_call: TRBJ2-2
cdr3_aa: CASSVGTLAGELFF
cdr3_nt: TGTGCCAGCAGCGTAGGCACCCTCGCGGGGGAGCTGTTTTTT

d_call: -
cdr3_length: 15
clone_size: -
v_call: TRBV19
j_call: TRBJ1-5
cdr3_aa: CASSITGFSNQPQHF
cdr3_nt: TGTGCCAGTAGTATAACAGGTTTTAGCAATCAGCCCCAGCATTTT

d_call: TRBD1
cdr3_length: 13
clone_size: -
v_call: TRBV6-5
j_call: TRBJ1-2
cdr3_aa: CASIGQGVYGYTF
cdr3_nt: TGTGCCAGCATAGGACAGGGAGTATATGGCTACACCTTC

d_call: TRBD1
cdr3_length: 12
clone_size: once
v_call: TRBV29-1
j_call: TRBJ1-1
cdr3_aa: CSAQGAAPQAFF
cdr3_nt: TGCAGCGCCCAGGGGGCAGCTCCACAAGCTTTCTTT

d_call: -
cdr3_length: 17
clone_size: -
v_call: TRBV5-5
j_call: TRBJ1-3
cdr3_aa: CASSLEPGGNSGNTIYF
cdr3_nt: TGTGCCAGCAGCTTGGAACCGGGAGGCAACTCGGGAAACACCATATATTTT

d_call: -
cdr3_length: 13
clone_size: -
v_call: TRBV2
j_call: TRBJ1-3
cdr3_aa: CASSGTAGNTIYF
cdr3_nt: TGTGCCAGCAGTGGGACAGCTGGAAACACCATATATTTT

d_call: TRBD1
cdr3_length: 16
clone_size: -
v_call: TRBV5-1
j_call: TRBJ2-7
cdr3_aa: CASSLDPTGGFYEQYF
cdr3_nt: TGCGCCAGCAGCTTGGACCCTACAGGGGGGTTCTACGAGCAGTACTTC

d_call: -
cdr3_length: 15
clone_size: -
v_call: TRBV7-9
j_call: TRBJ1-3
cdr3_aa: CASSSLGGSKNTIYF
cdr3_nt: TGTGCCAGCAGCTCCCTGGGAGGCAGTAAAAACACCATATATTTT

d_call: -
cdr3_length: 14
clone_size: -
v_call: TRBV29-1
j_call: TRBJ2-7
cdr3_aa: CSVDKTQGSHEQYF
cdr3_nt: TGCAGCGTTGATAAAACACAGGGATCCCACGAGCAGTACTTC

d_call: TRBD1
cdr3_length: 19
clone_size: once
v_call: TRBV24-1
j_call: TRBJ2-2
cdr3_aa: CATSDFSEQGPPNTGELFF
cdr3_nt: TGTGCCACCAGTGATTTTTCCGAACAGGGGCCTCCGAACACCGGGGAGCTGTTTTTT

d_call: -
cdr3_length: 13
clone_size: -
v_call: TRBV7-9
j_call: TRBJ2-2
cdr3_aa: CASSSGNTGELFF
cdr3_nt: TGTGCCAGCAGCAGCGGAAACACCGGGGAGCTGTTTTTT

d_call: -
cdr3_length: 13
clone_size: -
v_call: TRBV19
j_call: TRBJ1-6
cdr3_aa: CASSEGVRSPLHF
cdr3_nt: TGTGCCAGTAGTGAGGGGGTGAGGTCACCCCTCCACTTT

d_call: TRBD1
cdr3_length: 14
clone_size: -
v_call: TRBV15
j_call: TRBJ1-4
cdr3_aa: CATSRDRGDEKLFF
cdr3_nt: TGTGCCACCAGCCGGGACAGGGGGGACGAAAAACTGTTTTTT

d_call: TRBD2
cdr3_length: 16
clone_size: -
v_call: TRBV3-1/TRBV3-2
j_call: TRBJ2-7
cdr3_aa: CASSRAVAAGGHPQYF
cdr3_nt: TGTGCCAGCAGCCGAGCGGTTGCGGCGGGGGGGCATCCTCAGTACTTC

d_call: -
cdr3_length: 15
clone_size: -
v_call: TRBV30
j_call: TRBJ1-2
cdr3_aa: CAWGFGGMGAYGYTF
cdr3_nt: TGTGCCTGGGGGTTTGGAGGGATGGGTGCCTATGGCTACACCTTC

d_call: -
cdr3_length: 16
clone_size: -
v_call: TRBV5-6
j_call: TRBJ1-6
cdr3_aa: CASSLVRQGSLSPLHF
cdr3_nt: TGTGCCAGCAGCTTGGTAAGGCAGGGATCCCTTTCACCCCTCCACTTT

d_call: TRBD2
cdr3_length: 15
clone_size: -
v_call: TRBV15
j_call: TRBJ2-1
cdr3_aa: CATSPRTSSRDEQFF
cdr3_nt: TGTGCCACCAGCCCCCGGACTAGCTCTAGGGATGAGCAGTTCTTC

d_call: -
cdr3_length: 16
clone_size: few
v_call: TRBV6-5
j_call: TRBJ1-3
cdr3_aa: CASSYAGDYSGNTIYF
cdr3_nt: TGTGCCAGCAGTTACGCCGGGGACTACTCTGGAAACACCATATATTTT

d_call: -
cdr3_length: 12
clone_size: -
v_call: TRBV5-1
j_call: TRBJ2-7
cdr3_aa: CASSLGLNEQYF
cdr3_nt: TGCGCCAGCAGCTTGGGACTCAACGAGCAGTACTTC

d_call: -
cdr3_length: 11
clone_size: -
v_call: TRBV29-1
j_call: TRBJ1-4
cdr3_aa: CSDTPREKLFF
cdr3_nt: TGCAGCGATACTCCCAGGGAAAAACTGTTTTTT

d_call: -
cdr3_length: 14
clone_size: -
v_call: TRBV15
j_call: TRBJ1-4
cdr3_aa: CATSSNDWPEKLFF
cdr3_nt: TGTGCCACCAGCAGTAACGACTGGCCTGAAAAACTGTTTTTT

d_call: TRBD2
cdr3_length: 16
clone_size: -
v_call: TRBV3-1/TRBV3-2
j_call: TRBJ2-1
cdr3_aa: CASSSWGTSGRDEQFF
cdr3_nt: TGTGCCAGCAGCTCATGGGGGACTAGCGGGCGGGATGAGCAGTTCTTC

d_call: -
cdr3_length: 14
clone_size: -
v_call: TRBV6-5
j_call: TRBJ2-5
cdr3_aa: CASSYRLRGETQYF
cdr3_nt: TGTGCCAGCAGTTACAGGCTTCGGGGGGAGACCCAGTACTTC

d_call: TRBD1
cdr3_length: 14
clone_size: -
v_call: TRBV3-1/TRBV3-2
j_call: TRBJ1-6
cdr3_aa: CASSHRQGWGPLHF
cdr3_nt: TGTGCCAGCAGCCACCGACAGGGGTGGGGACCCCTCCACTTT

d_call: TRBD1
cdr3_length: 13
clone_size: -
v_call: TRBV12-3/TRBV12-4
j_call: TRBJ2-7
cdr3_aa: CASSLGTVDEQYF
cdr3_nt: TGTGCCAGCAGTTTGGGGACAGTCGACGAGCAGTACTTC

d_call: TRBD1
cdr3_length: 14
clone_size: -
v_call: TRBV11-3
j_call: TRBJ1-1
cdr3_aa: CASSPGQGNTEAFF
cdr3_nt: TGTGCCAGCAGCCCCGGACAGGGAAACACTGAAGCTTTCTTT

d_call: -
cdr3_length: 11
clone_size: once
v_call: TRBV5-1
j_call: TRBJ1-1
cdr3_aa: CASSNRDEAFF
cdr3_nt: TGCGCCAGCAGCAACAGGGATGAAGCTTTCTTT

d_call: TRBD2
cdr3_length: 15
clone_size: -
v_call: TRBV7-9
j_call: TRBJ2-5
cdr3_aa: CASSPGLVGQETQYF
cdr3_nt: TGTGCCAGCAGCCCAGGACTAGTGGGCCAAGAGACCCAGTACTTC

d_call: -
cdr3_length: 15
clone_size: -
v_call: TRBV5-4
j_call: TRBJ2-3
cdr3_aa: CASSPLRGSTDTQYF
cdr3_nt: TGTGCCAGCAGCCCTCTTCGGGGAAGCACAGATACGCAGTATTTT

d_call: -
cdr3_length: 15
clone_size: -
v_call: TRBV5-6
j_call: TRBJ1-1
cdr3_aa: CASSEIGVSNTEAFF
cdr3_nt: TGTGCCAGCAGCGAGATAGGGGTTTCGAACACTGAAGCTTTCTTT

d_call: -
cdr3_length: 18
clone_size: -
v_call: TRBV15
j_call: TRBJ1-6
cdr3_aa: CATSRDPSRGQYNSPLHF
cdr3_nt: TGTGCCACCAGCAGAGATCCGTCTAGGGGCCAGTATAATTCACCCCTCCACTTT

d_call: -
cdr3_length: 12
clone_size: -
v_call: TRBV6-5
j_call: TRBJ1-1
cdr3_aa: CASIGYYTEAFF
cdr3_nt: TGTGCCAGCATCGGGTACTACACTGAAGCTTTCTTT

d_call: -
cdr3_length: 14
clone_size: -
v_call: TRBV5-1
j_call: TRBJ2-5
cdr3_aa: CASSLAQIQETQYF
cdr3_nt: TGCGCCAGCAGCTTGGCACAGATACAAGAGACCCAGTACTTC

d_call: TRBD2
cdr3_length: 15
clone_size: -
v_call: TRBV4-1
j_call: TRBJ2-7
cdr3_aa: CASSQPGGGRNEQYF
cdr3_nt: TGCGCCAGCAGCCAACCCGGCGGGGGGCGGAACGAGCAGTACTTC

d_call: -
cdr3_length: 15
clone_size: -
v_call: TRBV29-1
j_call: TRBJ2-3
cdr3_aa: CSVNGAGKSTDTQYF
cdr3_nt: TGCAGCGTTAACGGGGCGGGGAAAAGCACAGATACGCAGTATTTT

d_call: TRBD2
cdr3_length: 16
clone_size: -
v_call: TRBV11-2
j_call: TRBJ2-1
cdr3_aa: CASSRLLAGGLNEQFF
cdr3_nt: TGTGCCAGCAGCCGCCTGCTAGCGGGGGGGCTGAATGAGCAGTTCTTC

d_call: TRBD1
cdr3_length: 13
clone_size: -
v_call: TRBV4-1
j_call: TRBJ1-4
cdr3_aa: CASRRQGDEKLFF
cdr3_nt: TGCGCCAGCAGGCGACAGGGGGATGAAAAACTGTTTTTT

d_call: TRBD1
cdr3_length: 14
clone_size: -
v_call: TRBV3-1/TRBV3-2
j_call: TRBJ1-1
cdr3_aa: CASSHRGPYTEAFF
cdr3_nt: TGTGCCAGCAGCCACAGGGGGCCGTACACTGAAGCTTTCTTT

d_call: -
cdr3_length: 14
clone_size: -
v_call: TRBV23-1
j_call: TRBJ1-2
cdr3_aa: CASSRRQIVYGYTF
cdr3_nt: TGCGCCAGCAGTCGGAGACAGATTGTCTATGGCTACACCTTC

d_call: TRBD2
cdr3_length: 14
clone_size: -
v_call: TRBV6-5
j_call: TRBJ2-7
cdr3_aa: CASSYSERGGEQYF
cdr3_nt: TGTGCCAGCAGTTACTCGGAGCGGGGGGGGGAGCAGTACTTC

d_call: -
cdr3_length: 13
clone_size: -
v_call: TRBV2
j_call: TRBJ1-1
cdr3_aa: CASSVSHTTEAFF
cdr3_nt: TGTGCCAGCAGTGTATCTCACACCACTGAAGCTTTCTTT

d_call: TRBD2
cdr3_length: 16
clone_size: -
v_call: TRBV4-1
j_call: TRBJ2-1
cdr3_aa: CASSQVLGTSSNEQFF
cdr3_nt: TGCGCCAGCAGCCAAGTTTTAGGGACTAGCTCCAATGAGCAGTTCTTC